There are a few counts of the clone carrying this T cell receptor beta chain. This specimen belongs to a study of metastatic and nonmetastatic thyroid tumors. CDR3 length: 18 amino acids. V lost 1 base and J lost 0, with 19 bases in between. Each patient came to thyroid surgery without any prior treatment (of any kind). With MiXCR, TCRdb reprocessed the PCR reads. This repertoire shows tens of thousands of clones, around a quarter found once; its top ten account for about 3.5%. This clonotype was obtained from a male donor with papillary thyroid cancer or a benign thyroid nodule (not recorded which). Some clones in this sample may be carry-over from other donors' samples. This chain connects TRBV12-3 or TRBV12-4 to TRBJ2-7, with D unclear. The sample consisted of blood. In DNA form, the CDR3 reads TGTGCCAGCAGTTTAGACCCCCAGGTTGTCCTCCACTCCTACGAGCAGTACTTC. This encodes CASSLDPQVVLHSYEQYF.